The 16 T cell receptor beta chains listed next were all sequenced from one sample in a study of cytomegalovirus exposure and HLA in healthy donors. Primers: 60 Vbeta forward and 13 Jbeta reverse. The repertoire was sequenced with immunoSEQ multiplex PCR; TCRdb's copy has only in-frame clones and lacks some. The sample yields over 100,000 clones, around three quarters seen once. Sequences were obtained from PBMCs. All receptors come from a human donor in good health.

This clone was seen a few times. This chain joins TRBV2 and TRBJ1-1, with TRBD1 matching 7 bases. The trim removed 6 bases at V and 8 bases at J, leaving 15 bases unmatched. Germline CDR1 SNHLY, CDR2 FYNNEI. This CDR3 is 15 amino acids long. DNA for the CDR3: TGTGCCAGCAGGGGACCTGCCGGGACAGCTACCGAAGCTTTCTTT. Its protein is CASRGPAGTATEAFF. Full variable domain (missing parts from reference TRBV2 and TRBJ1-1): EPEVTQTPSHQVTQMGQEVILRCVPISNHLYFYWYRQILGQKVEFLVSFYNNEISEKSEIFDDQFSVERPDGSNFTLKIRSTKLEDSAMYFCASRGPAGTATEAFFGQGTRLTVV.

This clone was seen a handful of times. The chain carries TRBV19 and TRBJ1-1; D is possibly TRBD1 (6 bases). Germline-derived CDR1 and CDR2 are LNHDA and SQIVND (reference sequence). The length of the CDR3 is 17 residues. Deletions cut 1 base from V and 0 bases from J, with 15 bases between. The CDR3: CASSIVSATGLNTEAFF. CDR3 DNA: TGTGCCAGTAGTATAGTGTCGGCGACAGGACTGAACACTGAAGCTTTCTTT.

CDR3 bases: TGTGCCAGCAGTTTATTACAGCCGAACACTGAAGCTTTCTTT. Protein sequence: CASSLLQPNTEAFF. This chain links TRBV28 with TRBJ1-1; D unresolved. The CDR3 extends over 14 amino acids. Germline loops: CDR1 MDHEN, CDR2 SYDVKM. The V end lost 1 base, the J end lost 1 base, and 7 bases lay between the germline ends.

V usage is TRBV11-3 and J usage is TRBJ2-7, with TRBD1 as a possible D gene (6 bases). The germline V gene has CDR1 SGHNT and CDR2 YENEEA. This CDR3 has 13 residues. With 5 bases removed from V and 6 bases from J, the gap between germline ends came to 14 bases. In nucleotides, the CDR3 is TGTGCCAGCAGCCGAACAGGGATTGGCGAGCAGTACTTC. It specifies CASSRTGIGEQYF.

The V gene is TRBV18, the J gene TRBJ1-2; TRBD1 agrees at 9 bases. Unmatched junction bases numbered 7, after V lost 0 bases and J lost 2 bases. This CDR3 has 17 residues. CDR1 is KGHSH, CDR2 LQKENI, per germline. As DNA, the CDR3 is TGTGCCAGCTCACCACCCGGACAGGGGCGCCTAAACTATGGCTACACCTTC. Translated: CASSPPGQGRLNYGYTF.

The chain joins TRBV29-1 to TRBJ2-5, with D tentatively TRBD2 (5 bases). Near its end, the DNA agrees better with TRBJ2-7, so the J call may be wrong. This CDR3 has 13 amino acids. Germline V lookup: CDR1 SQVTM, CDR2 ANQGSEA. The chain's CDR3 is CSVHGRDSYEQYF. The CDR3, as DNA: TGCAGCGTTCATGGTCGGGACTCCTACGAGCAGTACTTC.

A single count supports this clone. This chain links TRBV5-4 with TRBJ1-4; 10 bases align to TRBD1. From germline, CDR1 is SGHNT and CDR2 YYREEE (reference sequence). V shed 5 bases and J 5 bases; nucleotides not matched to a gene: 3. The CDR3 consists of 14 residues. For the CDR3, the DNA is TGTGCCAGCAGGCCGGGACAGGGGAATGAAAAACTGTTTTTT. Translating gives CASRPGQGNEKLFF.

This clone was seen only a few times. The gene calls are TRBV28 and TRBJ2-4; 7 bases fit TRBD1. The V gene end was trimmed by 5 bases and the J gene end by 0 bases; junction bases not matched to a gene: 7. Germline CDR1 is MDHEN and CDR2 is SYDVKM. This CDR3 region has 16 residues. The CDR3 nucleotides read TGTGCCAGCAGTGGCGGACAGGTCCTAGCCAAAAACATTCAGTACTTC. This gives the protein CASSGGQVLAKNIQYF.

The chain recombines TRBV14 with TRBJ2-5; possibly TRBD1 for D (6 bases). V was trimmed by 4 bases and J by 3 bases, leaving 12 bases between them. The CDR3 spans 14 residues. The V gene's germline CDR1 is SGHDN and CDR2 FVKESK. CDR3 amino acids: CASSPQRGKETQYF. In DNA, the CDR3 is TGTGCCAGCAGCCCCCAAAGGGGGAAAGAGACCCAGTACTTC.

The V gene is TRBV2, the J gene TRBJ1-4, with D tentatively TRBD1 (6 bases). Germline-derived CDR1 and CDR2 are SNHLY and FYNNEI. Trimming shortened V by 5 bases and J by 8 bases, and 18 bases separated the two germline ends. This CDR3 comprises 15 residues. CDR3 nucleotide sequence: TGTGCCAGCAGTACTACCCGGACAGTCCGAGAAAAACTGTTTTTT. It is translated as CASSTTRTVREKLFF.

This clone turned up a few times. The CDR3 protein is CASSIGRQTRAGGYTF. DNA for the CDR3: TGTGCCAGCAGCATCGGAAGACAAACGAGGGCGGGCGGCTACACCTTC. This chain links TRBV11-2 with TRBJ1-2; D gene ambiguous. The ends were cut back, 5 bases at V and 8 bases at J, with 24 bases in the middle. The CDR3 length is 16 residues. Germline V lookup: CDR1 SGHAT, CDR2 FQNNGV.

V and J are TRBV29-1 and TRBJ1-2; 8 nucleotides agree with TRBD1. V dropped 6 bases and J dropped 6; count of bases not matched to a gene: 0. Germline CDR1 SQVTM, CDR2 ANQGSEA. This CDR3 has 10 residues. CDR3 DNA: TGCAGCGTGACAGGGGATGGCTACACCTTC. Amino acid sequence: CSVTGDGYTF.

The J gene is TRBJ2-5, the V gene TRBV5-6, with D possibly matching TRBD2 (7 bases). The end of the DNA fits TRBJ2-7 better, so the J call may be wrong. This CDR3 region has 15 residues. Germline V lookup: CDR1 SGHDT, CDR2 YYEEEE. The CDR3 sequence is CASSLRGGRLYEQYF. The CDR3 nucleotides are TGTGCCAGCAGCCTGAGGGGGGGAAGGCTGTACGAGCAGTACTTC.

This chain's CDR3 is CAWSGPSRDRGYEQYF. DNA for the CDR3: TGTGCCTGGAGTGGACCTAGCCGGGACAGGGGCTACGAGCAGTACTTC. The chain combines TRBV30 with TRBJ2-7, with 10 nucleotides matching TRBD1. This CDR3 spans 16 amino acids. Germline loops: CDR1 GTSNPN, CDR2 SVGIG (reference sequence). After removal of 1 base from V and 3 bases from J, the junction contained 9 bases not matched to a gene.

The gene calls are TRBV28 and TRBJ2-7, with 12 bases fitting TRBD1. CDR3 length: 15 residues. V trimming: 6 bases; J trimming: 4 bases; junction bases outside the gene matches: 7. Germline loops: CDR1 MDHEN, CDR2 SYDVKM. CDR3 loop: CASRTGTGGSYEQYF. The CDR3 DNA is TGTGCCAGCAGAACCGGGACAGGGGGCTCGTACGAGCAGTACTTC.

The rearrangement joins TRBV7-7 to TRBJ2-5, with 10 bases lining up with TRBD1. Germline lookup yields CDR1 SSHAT and CDR2 FNYEAQ (reference sequence). Trimming at V came to 1 base and at J to 5 bases, leaving 4 bases not matched to a gene. This CDR3 is 15 amino acids long. CDR3 coding DNA: TGTGCCAGCAGCTTAGGACAGGGGGCCTATGAGACCCAGTACTTC. Translating it yields CASSLGQGAYETQYF.